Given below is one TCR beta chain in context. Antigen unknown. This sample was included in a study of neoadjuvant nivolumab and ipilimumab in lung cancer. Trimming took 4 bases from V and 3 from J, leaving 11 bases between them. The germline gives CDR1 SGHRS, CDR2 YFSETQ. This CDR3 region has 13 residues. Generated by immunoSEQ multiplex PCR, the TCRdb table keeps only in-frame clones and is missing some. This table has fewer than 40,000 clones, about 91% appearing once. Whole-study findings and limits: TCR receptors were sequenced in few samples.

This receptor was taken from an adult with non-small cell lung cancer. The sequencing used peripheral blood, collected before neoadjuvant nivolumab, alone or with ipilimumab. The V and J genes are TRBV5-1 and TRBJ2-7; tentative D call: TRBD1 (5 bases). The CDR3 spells CASSTDRGYEQYF. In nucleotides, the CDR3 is TGCGCCAGCAGCACTGACAGAGGCTACGAGCAGTACTTC.